These 28 T cell receptor beta chains share one sample of origin, sequenced in a study of T cell clones after liver transplantation. The data were produced by immunoSEQ multiplex PCR, yet TCRdb's version contains in-frame clones alone and is incomplete. This table holds tens of thousands of clones, less than 90% found once. This specimen was CD4+ T cells from blood, taken at the 22-month timepoint. The receptors originated from a human patient who received a liver transplant. The graft donor may have given rise to some T cells.

This clone has a single count. The chain couples TRBV19 to TRBJ2-7; 7 bases map to TRBD1. The V and J ends lost 3 bases and 4 bases, in that order; junction bases with no gene match: 9. Germline V CDR1 and CDR2: LNHDA, SQIVND (reference sequence). The CDR3 totals 15 residues. CDR3 residues: CASSMHLSGGYEQYF. CDR3 in DNA: TGTGCCAGTAGTATGCATCTCTCAGGGGGTTACGAGCAGTACTTC.

V and J are TRBV25-1 and TRBJ2-7; 8 bases agree with TRBD2. With 2 bases clipped from V and 4 bases from J, the junction kept 4 bases outside the gene matches. In germline, CDR1 is MGHDK, CDR2 SYGVNS. The CDR3 length is 14 residues. As DNA, the CDR3 is TGTGCCAGCAGTGAACACGGGGGGGCATACGAGCAGTACTTC. Translating it yields CASSEHGGAYEQYF.

The chain recombines TRBV28 with TRBJ1-3; 9 bases map to TRBD1. The CDR3 length is 14 residues. J was trimmed by 11 bases and V by 3 bases; bases with no gene match: 8. CDR1 MDHEN and CDR2 SYDVKM come from the germline V gene. CDR3 nucleotide sequence: TGTGCCAGCAGTTTGTCGGGACAGGGTATCCCCATATATTTT. Translation gives CASSLSGQGIPIYF.

The CDR3 region has the DNA TGTGCCAGCAGTGAAATGGGGTCTGGGCATTTT. Its protein product is CASSEMGSGHF. The chain links TRBV6-1 to TRBJ1-5; D is unclear. The CDR3 length is 11 residues. CDR1 and CDR2 from the germline V gene are MNHNS and SASEGT. Trimming shortened V by 2 bases and J by 15 bases, and 11 bases separated the two germline ends.

This clone was observed a few times. The CDR3 reads CASSQVPNTSPLHF. DNA of the CDR3: TGCGCCAGCAGCCAAGTGCCCAATACTTCACCCCTCCACTTT. The chain carries TRBV4-3 and TRBJ1-6, with D uncertain. Germline loops: CDR1 LGHNA, CDR2 YSLEER. This CDR3 has 14 amino acids. V dropped 1 base and J dropped 9 bases, with 10 bases sitting between them.

This clone turned up a few times. The gene calls are TRBV10-2 and TRBJ2-7, with D uncertain. CDR1 WSHSY and CDR2 SAAADI come from the germline V gene. This CDR3 comprises 13 residues. Trimming removed 3 bases from V and 3 bases from J, with 9 bases in between. CDR3 loop: CASSDRAVYEQYF. CDR3 DNA: TGCGCCAGCAGTGATAGGGCAGTCTACGAGCAGTACTTC.

The V call is TRBV6-5, the J call TRBJ2-7, with D perhaps matching TRBD2 (5 bases). Trimming stripped 2 bases from V and 2 bases from J, with 10 bases between. Germline CDR1 is MNHEY and CDR2 is SVGAGI. The CDR3 is made up of 14 amino acids. CDR3 amino acids: CASSYGKAAYEQYF. The DNA for the CDR3 is TGTGCCAGCAGTTACGGGAAAGCGGCCTACGAGCAGTACTTC.

As concerns this clone: This likely comes from a read error, as the CDR3 has no conserved phenylalanine or tryptophan at its end. The DNA is omitted, as the CDR3 cannot be located on it reliably, and the CDR3 follows TCRdb's listing. The chain uses TRBV5-7 and TRBJ2-7. TRBV5-7 is noted as an ORF with a role that remains uncertain. Ends included, the CDR3 has 9 residues. The CDR3 region is CASSLSSPL.

This chain connects TRBV7-9 to TRBJ1-3; no definite D call. The V end lost 3 bases, the J end lost 0 bases, and 9 bases lay between the germline ends. Per the germline V gene, CDR1 is SEHNR and CDR2 is FQNEAQ (reference sequence). CDR3 length equals 15 residues. The CDR3 loop reads CASSFQTNSGNTIYF. The CDR3 DNA reads TGTGCCAGCAGCTTCCAGACAAACTCTGGAAACACCATATATTTT. The entire variable domain, with the rest obtained from reference TRBV7-9 and TRBJ1-3, is as follows: DTGVSQNPRHKITKRGQNVTFRCDPISEHNRLYWYRQTLGQGPEFLTYFQNEAQLEKSRLLSDRFSAERPKGSFSTLEIQRTEQGDSAMYLCASSFQTNSGNTIYFGEGSWLTVV.

The gene calls are TRBV4-1 and TRBJ1-2, with 7 bases fitting TRBD1. Germline trimming cut 6 bases from V and 4 bases from J; bases unmatched to any gene: 11. Germline loops: CDR1 MGHRA, CDR2 YSYEKL. The CDR3 loop spans 15 amino acids. CDR3: CASRSPTTGVYGYTF. As DNA, the CDR3 is TGCGCCAGCAGGAGTCCCACTACAGGGGTCTATGGCTACACCTTC.

The chain has TRBV7-2 and TRBJ1-5; the D gene is possibly TRBD1 (6 bases). The CDR3 is 15 amino acids. CDR1 and CDR2 (germline): SGHTA, FQGNSA. Deletions cut 1 base from V and 5 bases from J, with 12 bases between. CDR3 sequence: CASSLDGDMYQPQHF. CDR3 nucleotides: TGTGCCAGCAGCTTAGATGGGGACATGTATCAGCCCCAGCATTTT.

The table lists this clone with a count of one. This chain joins TRBV7-6 and TRBJ1-4, with 9 bases aligning to TRBD1. This CDR3 has 15 residues. Germline loops: CDR1 SGHVS, CDR2 FNYEAQ. With V trimmed by 1 base and J by 7 bases, 4 bases remained unmatched. CDR3 sequence reads: CASSLGGTGIEKLFF. DNA for the CDR3: TGTGCCAGCAGCTTAGGAGGGACAGGGATTGAAAAACTGTTTTTT.

The chain carries TRBV5-6 and TRBJ1-2; 7 bases are shared with TRBD1. This CDR3 spans 16 amino acids. Germline CDR1 SGHDT, CDR2 YYEEEE. The J segment lost 5 bases and the V segment lost 0 bases, leaving 10 bases of the junction unmatched. The CDR3 region is CASSLGGGQVKYGYTF. The CDR3 nucleotides read TGTGCCAGCAGCTTGGGGGGTGGACAGGTTAAATATGGCTACACCTTC.

The chain carries TRBV29-1 and TRBJ1-2, with 9 bases aligning to TRBD1. This CDR3 is 17 amino acids long. Germline CDR1 reads SQVTM; CDR2 reads ANQGSEA. V was pared by 5 bases and J by 5 bases, with 18 bases of the junction left unmatched. The CDR3 DNA follows: TGCAGCGTTCCCAAAACCCAATCGACAGGGGGAGGGTATGGCTACACCTTC. This encodes CSVPKTQSTGGGYGYTF.

CDR3 protein: CASSLEGANYEQYF. As DNA, the CDR3 is TGTGCCAGCAGCCTGGAGGGGGCGAACTACGAGCAGTACTTC. The chain employs TRBV6-6 and TRBJ2-7; TRBD1 might be the D (7 bases). In germline, CDR1 is MNHNY, CDR2 SVGAGI (reference sequence). V shed 6 bases and J shed 3 bases, with 15 bases lying between them. This CDR3 contains 14 residues.

The chain uses TRBV9 and TRBJ1-4, with TRBD1 identical over 8 bases. CDR1 and CDR2 from the germline V gene are SGDLS and YYNGEE. The V and J ends lost 0 bases and 5 bases, in that order; junction bases with no gene match: 12. The CDR3 extends over 18 amino acids. CDR3 amino acids: CASSVASRPGQENEKLFF. The CDR3 nucleotides read TGTGCCAGCAGCGTAGCTTCCCGACCGGGACAGGAGAATGAAAAACTGTTTTTT.

The chain joins TRBV5-4 to TRBJ2-5; TRBD1 is a possible D gene (6 bases). Germline CDR1 SGHNT, CDR2 YYREEE (reference sequence). V was shortened by 0 bases and J by 5 bases, with 17 bases between the two germline ends. The CDR3 covers 16 residues. The chain's CDR3 is CASSLESNRAGETQYF. In DNA, the CDR3 is TGTGCCAGCAGCTTGGAAAGTAACAGGGCCGGGGAGACCCAGTACTTC.

The rearrangement uses TRBV19 and TRBJ1-1, with D possibly matching TRBD1 (6 bases). V was pared by 8 bases and J by 11 bases, with 21 bases between. The CDR3 is 13 amino acids. The germline V gene encodes CDR1 LNHDA and CDR2 SQIVND (reference sequence). CDR3 in amino acids: CASQNIQGMRAFF. The DNA for the CDR3 is TGTGCCAGTCAGAATATACAGGGTATGCGGGCTTTCTTT.

This clone came up once. CDR3 region: CASSIDRTATYGYTF. The DNA for the CDR3 is TGTGCCAGTAGTATAGACAGGACAGCTACCTATGGCTACACCTTC. The rearrangement links TRBV19 to TRBJ1-2, with D possibly TRBD1 on 6 matching bases. The V gene's germline CDR1 is LNHDA and CDR2 SQIVND (reference sequence). The CDR3 spans 15 residues. Between the trimmed V and J ends, which lost 0 bases and 4 bases, there was a span of 12 bases.

The chain has TRBV28 and TRBJ2-7; no clear D. CDR1 and CDR2 (germline): MDHEN, SYDVKM. Deletions cut 2 bases from V and 7 bases from J, with 9 bases between. There are 12 residues in the CDR3. The CDR3: CASSLPNGEQYF. The CDR3 DNA is TGTGCCAGCAGTTTACCCAACGGGGAGCAGTACTTC.

This clone has a handful of counts. The rearrangement links TRBV27 to TRBJ1-2; D remains unclear. The V and J ends lost 2 bases and 7 bases respectively, with 11 bases between them. Germline-derived CDR1 and CDR2 are MNHEY and SMNVEV (reference sequence). The CDR3 spans 13 residues. This CDR3 is CASSLGGSSGYTF. The CDR3 region has the DNA TGTGCCAGCAGTTTAGGTGGATCCTCTGGCTACACCTTC.

The chain joins TRBV6-8 to TRBJ1-5; possibly TRBD1 for D (6 bases). Trimming left V 2 bases short and J 5 bases short, with 22 bases between. This CDR3 contains 18 residues. The V gene's germline CDR1 is MNHGY and CDR2 SAAAGT. The CDR3 nucleotides are TGTGCCAGCAGTTACGATGCAACCGGGACATCGGACTATCAGCCCCAGCATTTT. It codes for CASSYDATGTSDYQPQHF.

The chain is built from TRBV7-8 and TRBJ1-2; 8 nucleotides line up with TRBD1. CDR1 is SGHVS and CDR2 is FQNEAQ in the germline V gene. The V segment lost 3 bases and the J segment 4 bases; nucleotides outside the gene matches: 13. The CDR3 totals 17 residues. The CDR3: CASSLVPPGQVSYGYTF. For the CDR3, the DNA is TGTGCCAGCAGCTTGGTTCCACCGGGACAGGTGTCCTATGGCTACACCTTC. Full variable domain (missing parts from reference TRBV7-8 and TRBJ1-2): GAGVSQSPRYKVAKRGQDVALRCDPISGHVSLFWYQQALGQGPEFLTYFQNEAQLDKSGLPSDRFFAERPEGSVSTLKIQRTQQEDSAVYLCASSLVPPGQVSYGYTFGSGTRLTVV.

This clone was observed a handful of times. The chain is built from TRBV7-2 and TRBJ2-7; D remains ambiguous. CDR1 and CDR2 from the germline V gene are SGHTA and FQGNSA. The V end was cut by 4 bases, the J end by 7 bases, with 11 bases between. This CDR3 spans 12 amino acids. CDR3 sequence reads: CASSSTKTEQYF. In DNA form, the CDR3 reads TGTGCCAGCAGCTCCACCAAAACAGAGCAGTACTTC.

This sequence joins TRBV30 and TRBJ2-7; perhaps D is TRBD1 or TRBD2 (5 bases each). The CDR3 extends over 15 amino acids. V was pared by 2 bases and J by 1 base, with 15 bases between. Germline values: CDR1 GTSNPN, CDR2 SVGIG (reference sequence). Here the CDR3 reads CAWSRGRDGSYEQYF. DNA for the CDR3: TGTGCCTGGAGTCGAGGCAGGGACGGTTCCTACGAGCAGTACTTC.

The rearrangement links TRBV5-5 to TRBJ1-5; 7 bases fit TRBD1. The CDR3 is 15 residues long. V lost 0 bases, J lost 7 bases, and 7 bases stayed unmatched. CDR1 and CDR2 from the germline V gene are SGHKS and YYEKEE (reference sequence). The CDR3 sequence is CASSLGKQGTQPQHF. CDR3 nucleotide sequence: TGTGCCAGCAGCTTGGGAAAACAGGGGACACAGCCCCAGCATTTT.

In DNA form, the CDR3 reads TGTGCCAGGGGCCTAGCGGGAGGTGTAAATGAGCAGTTCTTC. Translating gives CARGLAGGVNEQFF. J is TRBJ2-1 and V is TRBV2, with 11 bases identical to TRBD2. Trimming removed 9 bases from V and 7 bases from J; junction bases left unmatched: 8. The CDR3 covers 14 residues. In germline, CDR1 is SNHLY, CDR2 FYNNEI. The whole variable domain, remainder taken from reference TRBV2 and TRBJ2-1, is EPEVTQTPSHQVTQMGQEVILRCVPISNHLYFYWYRQILGQKVEFLVSFYNNEISEKSEIFDDQFSVERPDGSNFTLKIRSTKLEDSAMYFCARGLAGGVNEQFFGPGTRLTVL.

This clone was counted a single time. V usage is TRBV9 and J usage is TRBJ2-7, with D perhaps TRBD1 or TRBD2 (5 bases each). The CDR3 has 15 amino acids. Germline CDR1 SGDLS, CDR2 YYNGEE. V lost 4 bases and J 4 bases, leaving 18 bases between the germline ends. The CDR3 DNA reads TGTGCCAGCAGCCTGGGACCCGACAATTCTTACGAGCAGTACTTC. Translation: CASSLGPDNSYEQYF.